The TCR beta chain under discussion was sequenced for a study of shared T cell receptors in the human thymus. Assay: immunoSEQ multiplex PCR; the TCRdb copy retains only in-frame clones and omits some. The data hold hundreds of thousands of clones, with approximately 80% observed a single time. Germline lookup yields CDR1 SGHRS and CDR2 YFSETQ. CDR3 length: 15 amino acids. V was shortened by 0 bases and J by 1 base, with 10 bases between the two germline ends. The sample was also reused in another study, on human thymus T cells.

This rearrangement joins TRBV5-1 to TRBJ1-2; no definite D call. The specimen sequenced was thymocytes. The TCR was taken from a boy younger than two with a congenital heart defect. CDR3 region: CASSLARPGNYGYTF. CDR3 nucleotides: TGCGCCAGCAGCTTGGCCAGGCCAGGTAACTATGGCTACACCTTC.